This is a list of T cell receptor beta chains from one sample in a study of tumor-infiltrating lymphocytes in primary liver carcinoma. In TCRdb, the multiplex PCR reads were re-called with MiXCR into one record per CDR3 protein. The table has roughly 50,000 distinct CDR3 sequences, 70% to 85% seen once; the top ten hold 25%. Sequencing was done on a sample of liver tumor tissue from sampling region 2. The receptors derive from a man aged 35 to 55 with primary liver carcinoma and hepatitis B virus infection. The CDR3 runs from the conserved cysteine through the conserved F or W. The order of the fields is V gene, D gene, clone size, J gene, CDR3 protein, CDR3 DNA. A D gene is named only where the DNA matches it firmly. Where a row states a size, it is once, few, many or the class of an expanded clone; other rows omit it.

V gene: TRBV5-5
D gene: -
clone size: -
J gene: TRBJ2-2
CDR3 protein: CASTTGATGKLFF
CDR3 DNA: TGTGCTAGCACCACCGGGGCAACCGGGAAGCTGTTTTTT

V gene: TRBV7-3
D gene: TRBD2
clone size: -
J gene: TRBJ2-1
CDR3 protein: CASSLGLAPNELFF
CDR3 DNA: TGTGCCAGCAGCTTAGGACTAGCCCCCAATGAGCTGTTCTTC

V gene: TRBV7-9
D gene: -
clone size: -
J gene: TRBJ2-7
CDR3 protein: CASSLIYEQYF
CDR3 DNA: TGTGCCAGCTCCCTGATATACGAGCAGTACTTC

V gene: TRBV6-5
D gene: TRBD1
clone size: -
J gene: TRBJ2-6
CDR3 protein: CASRAGDRFGADVLTF
CDR3 DNA: TGTGCTAGCAGGGCAGGGGACAGATTCGGGGCCGACGTCCTGACTTTC

V gene: TRBV6-5
D gene: TRBD1
clone size: -
J gene: TRBJ2-4
CDR3 protein: CANSSPGQGMNNQYF
CDR3 DNA: TGTGCCAACAGTTCTCCGGGACAGGGGATGAACAATCAGTACTTC

V gene: TRBV13
D gene: -
clone size: -
J gene: TRBJ2-5
CDR3 protein: CASSSGLGETKYF
CDR3 DNA: TGTGCCAGCAGTTCCGGGCTCGGGGAGACCAAGTACTTC

V gene: TRBV5-6
D gene: TRBD2
clone size: -
J gene: TRBJ2-3
CDR3 protein: CASSSILWTLHSGRDRGTDTQYF
CDR3 DNA: TGTGCCAGCAGCTCCATCCTCTGGACACTTCACAGCGGGAGGGATAGGGGCACAGATACGCAGTATTTT

V gene: TRBV7-9
D gene: -
clone size: -
J gene: TRBJ2-1
CDR3 protein: CASSPFEGVSGNEQFF
CDR3 DNA: TGTGCCAGCAGCCCGTTCGAGGGTGTGTCGGGGAATGAGCAGTTCTTC

V gene: TRBV11-1
D gene: TRBD2
clone size: -
J gene: TRBJ2-3
CDR3 protein: CASSKGLAINTDTQYF
CDR3 DNA: TGTGCCAGCAGCAAGGGACTAGCGATTAACACAGATACGCAATATTTT

V gene: TRBV6-1
D gene: -
clone size: -
J gene: TRBJ2-3
CDR3 protein: CASSPGVGTTVTQYF
CDR3 DNA: TGTGCCAGCAGTCCCGGGGTGGGTACCACAGTTACGCAGTATTTT

V gene: TRBV29-1
D gene: -
clone size: many
J gene: TRBJ1-2
CDR3 protein: CSVLHGNAGYTF
CDR3 DNA: TGCAGCGTTCTCCATGGCAATGCTGGCTACACCTTC

V gene: TRBV25-1
D gene: -
clone size: few
J gene: TRBJ2-2
CDR3 protein: CASSEPGTDTGELFF
CDR3 DNA: TGTGCCAGCAGTGAACCGGGAACGGACACCGGGGAGCTGTTTTTT

V gene: TRBV4-2
D gene: -
clone size: once
J gene: TRBJ1-4
CDR3 protein: CASPMRGKGEKLFF
CDR3 DNA: TGTGCCAGCCCCATGAGAGGGAAGGGGGAAAAACTATTTTTT

V gene: TRBV12-3/TRBV12-4
D gene: -
clone size: -
J gene: TRBJ1-2
CDR3 protein: CTSNSGTRNGYTF
CDR3 DNA: TGTACCAGCAACTCCGGGACACGGAATGGCTACACCTTC

V gene: TRBV6-1
D gene: -
clone size: -
J gene: TRBJ1-5
CDR3 protein: CATLSQGDSIQPQHF
CDR3 DNA: TGTGCCACCCTCTCTCAGGGAGACAGCATTCAGCCCCAGCATTTT

V gene: TRBV10-1
D gene: -
clone size: many
J gene: TRBJ1-3
CDR3 protein: CASSESTGSGNTIYF
CDR3 DNA: TGCGCCAGCAGTGAGTCAACGGGATCTGGAAACACCATATATTTT

V gene: TRBV11-3
D gene: TRBD2
clone size: -
J gene: TRBJ2-1
CDR3 protein: CTSSLGLYAGGLVYNEQFF
CDR3 DNA: TGTACCAGCAGCTTAGGTCTCTATGCGGGAGGGCTGGTCTACAATGAACAGTTCTTC

V gene: TRBV28
D gene: TRBD1
clone size: once
J gene: TRBJ1-2
CDR3 protein: CASSLYRGDGYTF
CDR3 DNA: TGTGCCAGCAGTTTATACAGGGGGGATGGCTACACCTTC

V gene: TRBV6-5
D gene: TRBD1
clone size: -
J gene: TRBJ2-3
CDR3 protein: CASSRGQGRDAQYF
CDR3 DNA: TGTGCCAGCAGCCGGGGACAGGGTAGAGATGCGCAGTATTTT

V gene: TRBV14
D gene: -
clone size: many
J gene: TRBJ2-3
CDR3 protein: CASSHNPGTTSTDTQYF
CDR3 DNA: TGTGCCAGCAGCCATAATCCCGGGACCACTAGCACAGATACGCAGTATTTT

V gene: TRBV24-1
D gene: TRBD1
clone size: -
J gene: TRBJ1-5
CDR3 protein: CTTTAGGCQPQHF
CDR3 DNA: TGTACCACCACCGCAGGGGGCTGTCAGCCCCAGCATTTT

V gene: TRBV10-3
D gene: -
clone size: -
J gene: TRBJ2-7
CDR3 protein: CTISELSGRGEEYF
CDR3 DNA: TGTACCATCAGTGAGTTATCCGGGAGAGGCGAGGAGTACTTC

V gene: TRBV11-2
D gene: -
clone size: -
J gene: TRBJ2-5
CDR3 protein: CANGEEGGGETQYF
CDR3 DNA: TGTGCCAACGGCGAAGAGGGGGGAGGAGAGACCCAGTACTTC

V gene: TRBV4-1
D gene: -
clone size: -
J gene: TRBJ1-6
CDR3 protein: CASSQEAGEGNPPYNSPLHF
CDR3 DNA: TGCGCCAGCAGCCAAGAGGCAGGAGAGGGGAATCCGCCTTATAATTCACCCCTCCACTTT

V gene: TRBV11-1
D gene: TRBD2
clone size: -
J gene: TRBJ2-1
CDR3 protein: CASSVGLAGGLDNEQFF
CDR3 DNA: TGTGCCAGCAGCGTGGGACTAGCGGGAGGACTTGACAATGAGCAGTTCTTC

V gene: TRBV12-3/TRBV12-4
D gene: TRBD1
clone size: -
J gene: TRBJ2-7
CDR3 protein: CASRLGTGNYEQYF
CDR3 DNA: TGTGCCAGCAGACTAGGGACAGGGAACTACGAGCAGTACTTC

V gene: TRBV6-1
D gene: -
clone size: -
J gene: TRBJ2-4
CDR3 protein: CASLSPPESIQYF
CDR3 DNA: TGTGCCAGCCTCAGCCCCCCGGAAAGCATTCAGTACTTC

V gene: TRBV7-9
D gene: -
clone size: many
J gene: TRBJ2-5
CDR3 protein: CASSASGSQETQYF
CDR3 DNA: TGTGCCAGCAGCGCATCGGGATCCCAAGAGACCCAGTACTTC

V gene: TRBV20-1
D gene: -
clone size: -
J gene: TRBJ2-1
CDR3 protein: CSAIEPGSLINEQFF
CDR3 DNA: TGCAGTGCTATAGAACCGGGATCCCTCATCAATGAGCAGTTCTTC

V gene: TRBV12-3/TRBV12-4
D gene: TRBD2
clone size: once
J gene: TRBJ2-1
CDR3 protein: CAGSLGSRTSGSAPGFF
CDR3 DNA: TGTGCCGGCAGTTTAGGTTCGAGGACTAGCGGGAGCGCACCCGGGTTCTTC

V gene: TRBV11-1
D gene: TRBD2
clone size: -
J gene: TRBJ2-1
CDR3 protein: CASSLGLAREVENERFF
CDR3 DNA: TGTGCCAGCAGCCTGGGACTAGCGAGAGAAGTTGAGAATGAGCGGTTCTTC

V gene: TRBV11-2
D gene: -
clone size: -
J gene: TRBJ2-2
CDR3 protein: CVSTLGIRTGELFF
CDR3 DNA: TGTGTCAGCACCTTAGGGATCCGGACCGGGGAGCTGTTTTTT

V gene: TRBV13
D gene: -
clone size: -
J gene: TRBJ1-2
CDR3 protein: CASSLSRTGTNYGYTF
CDR3 DNA: TGTGCCAGCAGCCTATCCCGAACCGGGACCAACTATGGCTACACCTTC

V gene: TRBV11-2
D gene: TRBD2
clone size: -
J gene: TRBJ2-2
CDR3 protein: CASSLVSLAGTGRLFF
CDR3 DNA: TGTGCCAGCAGCCTAGTGTCGCTAGCGGGAACCGGGAGGCTGTTTTTT

V gene: TRBV10-3
D gene: -
clone size: many
J gene: TRBJ2-1
CDR3 protein: CAISEGQNLNEQFF
CDR3 DNA: TGTGCCATCAGTGAGGGACAGAACCTCAATGAGCAGTTCTTC

V gene: TRBV5-4
D gene: -
clone size: -
J gene: TRBJ2-3
CDR3 protein: CASSAGSSDMQYF
CDR3 DNA: TGTGCCAGCAGCGCGGGCTCCTCAGATATGCAGTATTTT

V gene: TRBV29-1
D gene: -
clone size: -
J gene: TRBJ2-1
CDR3 protein: CSVEDHGHVQFF
CDR3 DNA: TGCAGCGTTGAAGATCACGGCCATGTGCAGTTCTTC

V gene: TRBV4-1
D gene: TRBD2
clone size: -
J gene: TRBJ2-1
CDR3 protein: CASSQEWLAGGSYNERFF
CDR3 DNA: TGCGCCAGCAGCCAAGAGTGGTTGGCGGGGGGCTCCTACAATGAGCGATTCTTC

V gene: TRBV6-5
D gene: TRBD1
clone size: once
J gene: TRBJ1-4
CDR3 protein: CVTRQGDEKLLF
CDR3 DNA: TGTGTCACCCGACAGGGAGATGAAAAATTGCTTTTT

V gene: TRBV28
D gene: -
clone size: many
J gene: TRBJ2-7
CDR3 protein: CASSFAGNYEQYF
CDR3 DNA: TGTGCCAGCAGTTTCGCGGGAAACTACGAGCAGTACTTC

V gene: TRBV6-6
D gene: -
clone size: many
J gene: TRBJ2-7
CDR3 protein: CASSSRTDGSSYEQYF
CDR3 DNA: TGTGCCAGCAGTTCCCGCACGGACGGGAGCTCCTACGAGCAGTACTTC

V gene: TRBV6-5
D gene: TRBD2
clone size: -
J gene: TRBJ2-7
CDR3 protein: CVRRPEGLAYEQYF
CDR3 DNA: TGTGTCCGCAGGCCGGAGGGACTAGCCTACGAGCAGTACTTC

V gene: TRBV11-2
D gene: -
clone size: -
J gene: TRBJ1-4
CDR3 protein: CASGLELNEKLFF
CDR3 DNA: TGTGCTAGCGGCTTAGAACTAAATGAAAAACTGTTTTTT

V gene: TRBV7-3
D gene: TRBD2
clone size: -
J gene: TRBJ2-1
CDR3 protein: CASSLGLADREQFF
CDR3 DNA: TGTGCCAGCAGCTTGGGACTAGCGGATAGAGAGCAGTTCTTC

V gene: TRBV12-3/TRBV12-4
D gene: -
clone size: once
J gene: TRBJ2-7
CDR3 protein: CVSTRREYYEKYF
CDR3 DNA: TGCGTCAGCACCCGACGGGAATACTACGAGAAGTACTTC

V gene: TRBV29-1
D gene: -
clone size: -
J gene: TRBJ2-3
CDR3 protein: CSVVPNGDTDTQYF
CDR3 DNA: TGCAGCGTCGTTCCTAACGGGGACACAGATACGCAGTATTTT

V gene: TRBV28
D gene: -
clone size: -
J gene: TRBJ1-5
CDR3 protein: CASRGKGALPQNF
CDR3 DNA: TGTGCTAGCAGAGGTAAAGGAGCCCTGCCCCAGAATTTT

V gene: TRBV7-9
D gene: -
clone size: -
J gene: TRBJ2-3
CDR3 protein: CASSGDRQTSTDTLYF
CDR3 DNA: TGTGCCAGCAGTGGAGACAGACAAACTAGCACAGATACGCTATATTTT

V gene: TRBV4-1
D gene: -
clone size: many
J gene: TRBJ1-1
CDR3 protein: CASSPTPYRVTEAFF
CDR3 DNA: TGCGCCAGCAGCCCGACTCCGTACAGGGTCACTGAAGCTTTCTTT

V gene: TRBV11-3
D gene: -
clone size: -
J gene: TRBJ2-1
CDR3 protein: CTSSLSAGPNEQFF
CDR3 DNA: TGTACTAGCAGCTTATCAGCGGGCCCCAATGAGCAGTTCTTC

V gene: TRBV5-4
D gene: -
clone size: medium-sized
J gene: TRBJ1-2
CDR3 protein: CASSVDRHYGYTF
CDR3 DNA: TGTGCCAGCAGCGTGGACCGCCACTATGGCTACACCTTC

V gene: TRBV19
D gene: -
clone size: -
J gene: TRBJ1-4
CDR3 protein: CATSMQSGRGEKLFF
CDR3 DNA: TGTGCCACCAGTATGCAGTCTGGACGGGGTGAAAAGCTGTTTTTT

V gene: TRBV7-9
D gene: -
clone size: -
J gene: TRBJ1-4
CDR3 protein: CTSSLARALNEKLFF
CDR3 DNA: TGTACCAGCAGCTTAGCTCGGGCCCTAAATGAAAAACTGTTTTTT